This is a list of T cell receptor beta chains from one sample in a study of preoperative IRX-2 immunotherapy in early breast cancer. Assay: immunoSEQ multiplex PCR; the TCRdb copy retains only in-frame clones and omits some. The table has roughly 23,000 clones, roughly nine tenths seen once. The sequencing used tumor tissue, collected after IRX-2 immunotherapy. These receptors were obtained from a human donor with breast cancer. Both conserved end residues are part of each CDR3. The D gene is left open where the match is weak. The listing skips clone size in some rows; elsewhere it reads once, few, many or a size class.

v_gene	d_gene	j_gene	abundance	CDR3aa	CDR3nt
TRBV18	-	TRBJ2-1	-	CASSPVRNEQFF	TGTGCCAGCTCACCGGTTCGCAATGAGCAGTTCTTC
TRBV7-6	TRBD2	TRBJ2-3	-	CASSSSGGVTDTQYF	TGTGCCAGCAGTTCAAGCGGGGGGGTCACAGATACGCAGTATTTT
TRBV5-1	-	TRBJ2-7	-	CASSLERGGSYEQYF	TGCGCCAGCAGCTTGGAAAGGGGGGGATCCTACGAGCAGTACTTC
TRBV27	TRBD1	TRBJ1-2	-	CASSPTGGVRYGYTF	TGTGCCAGCAGCCCTACAGGGGGCGTTCGCTATGGCTACACCTTC
TRBV28	-	TRBJ2-5	-	CASISTGTAETQYF	TGTGCCAGCATCTCCACGGGGACGGCAGAGACCCAGTACTTC
TRBV30	-	TRBJ1-1	-	CAWSLDGYTEAFF	TGTGCCTGGAGCCTAGACGGTTACACTGAAGCTTTCTTT
TRBV2	-	TRBJ1-1	-	CASSMVKNLNTEAFF	TGTGCCAGCAGTATGGTTAAGAATTTGAACACTGAAGCTTTCTTT
TRBV7-6	-	TRBJ2-5	-	CASSLSGGETQYF	TGTGCCAGCAGCTTAAGTGGGGGAGAGACCCAGTACTTC
TRBV28	TRBD2	TRBJ2-1	-	CASSLISGGGIEQFF	TGTGCCAGCAGTTTAATTTCGGGAGGCGGGATTGAGCAGTTCTTC
TRBV30	-	TRBJ1-2	few	CAWSSGLGGYTF	TGTGCCTGGAGTTCCGGATTGGGAGGCTACACCTTC